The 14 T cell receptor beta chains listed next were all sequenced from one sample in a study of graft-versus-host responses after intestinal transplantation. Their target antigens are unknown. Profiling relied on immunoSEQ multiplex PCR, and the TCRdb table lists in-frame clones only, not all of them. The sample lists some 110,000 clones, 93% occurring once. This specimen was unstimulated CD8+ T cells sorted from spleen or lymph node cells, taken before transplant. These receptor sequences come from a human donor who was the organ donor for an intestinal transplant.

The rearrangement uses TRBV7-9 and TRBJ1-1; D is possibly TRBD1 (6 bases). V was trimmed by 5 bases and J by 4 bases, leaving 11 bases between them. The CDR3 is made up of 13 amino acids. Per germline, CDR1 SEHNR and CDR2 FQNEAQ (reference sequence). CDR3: CASSPGGATEAFF. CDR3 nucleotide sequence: TGTGCCAGCAGCCCGGGGGGGGCCACTGAAGCTTTCTTT.

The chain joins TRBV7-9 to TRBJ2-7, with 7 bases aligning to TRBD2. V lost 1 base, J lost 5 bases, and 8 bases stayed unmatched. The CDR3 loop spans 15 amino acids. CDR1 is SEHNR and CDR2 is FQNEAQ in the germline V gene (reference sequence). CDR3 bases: TGTGCCAGCAGCTTAGAGTCGCTAGCGGAGGACGAGCAGTACTTC. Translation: CASSLESLAEDEQYF.

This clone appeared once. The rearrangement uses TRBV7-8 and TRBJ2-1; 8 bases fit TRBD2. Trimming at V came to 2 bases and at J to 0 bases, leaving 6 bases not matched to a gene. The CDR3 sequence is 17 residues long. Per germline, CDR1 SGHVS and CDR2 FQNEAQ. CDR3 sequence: CASSLSLADSSYNEQFF. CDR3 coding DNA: TGTGCCAGCAGCTTATCACTAGCGGATAGCTCCTACAATGAGCAGTTCTTC.

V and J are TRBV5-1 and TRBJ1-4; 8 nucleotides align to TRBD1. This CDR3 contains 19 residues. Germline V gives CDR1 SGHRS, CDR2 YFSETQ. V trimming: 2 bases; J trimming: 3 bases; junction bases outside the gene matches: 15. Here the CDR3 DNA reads TGCGCCAGCAGCTTCGTCGGACAGGGCCCCATGTCACCTAATGAAAAACTGTTTTTT. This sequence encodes CASSFVGQGPMSPNEKLFF.

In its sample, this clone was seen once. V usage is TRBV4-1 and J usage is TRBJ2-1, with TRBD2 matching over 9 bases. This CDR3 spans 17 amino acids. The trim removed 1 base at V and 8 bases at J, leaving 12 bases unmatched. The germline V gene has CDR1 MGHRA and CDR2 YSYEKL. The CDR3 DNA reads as TGCGCCAGCAGCCAAGCTGGGGCGGGAGGGCCGGGTTATGAGCAGTTCTTC. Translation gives CASSQAGAGGPGYEQFF.

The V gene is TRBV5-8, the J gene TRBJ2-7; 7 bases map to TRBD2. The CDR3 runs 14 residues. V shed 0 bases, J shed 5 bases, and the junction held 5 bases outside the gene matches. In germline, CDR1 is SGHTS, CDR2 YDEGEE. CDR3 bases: TGTGCCAGCAGCTTGGGACTAGCCACCCACGAGCAGTACTTC. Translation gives CASSLGLATHEQYF.

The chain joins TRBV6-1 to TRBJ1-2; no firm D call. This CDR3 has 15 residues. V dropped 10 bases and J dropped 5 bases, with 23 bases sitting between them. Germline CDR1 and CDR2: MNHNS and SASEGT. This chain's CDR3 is CATLATAHRWYGYTF. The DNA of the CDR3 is TGTGCCACCTTGGCCACTGCCCACCGCTGGTATGGCTACACCTTC.

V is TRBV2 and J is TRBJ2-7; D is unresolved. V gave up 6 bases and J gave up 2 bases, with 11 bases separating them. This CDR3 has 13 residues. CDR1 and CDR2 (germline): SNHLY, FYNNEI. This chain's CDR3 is CASSPTSTYEQYF. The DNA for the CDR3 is TGTGCCAGCAGCCCGACTTCAACCTACGAGCAGTACTTC. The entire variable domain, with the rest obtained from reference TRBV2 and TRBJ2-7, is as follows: EPEVTQTPSHQVTQMGQEVILRCVPISNHLYFYWYRQILGQKVEFLVSFYNNEISEKSEIFDDQFSVERPDGSNFTLKIRSTKLEDSAMYFCASSPTSTYEQYFGPGTRLTVT.

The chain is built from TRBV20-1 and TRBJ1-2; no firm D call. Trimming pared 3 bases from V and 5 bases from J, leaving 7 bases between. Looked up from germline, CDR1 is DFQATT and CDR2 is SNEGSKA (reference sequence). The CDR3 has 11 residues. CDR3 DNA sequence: TGCAGTGCTAGTATTCTTTATGGCTACACCTTC. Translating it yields CSASILYGYTF.

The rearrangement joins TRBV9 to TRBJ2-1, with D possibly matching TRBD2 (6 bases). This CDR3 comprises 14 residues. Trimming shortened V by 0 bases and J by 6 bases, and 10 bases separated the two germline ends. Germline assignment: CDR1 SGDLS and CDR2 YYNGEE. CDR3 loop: CASSVAGAGNEQFF. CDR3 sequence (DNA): TGTGCCAGCAGCGTAGCGGGAGCCGGCAATGAGCAGTTCTTC.

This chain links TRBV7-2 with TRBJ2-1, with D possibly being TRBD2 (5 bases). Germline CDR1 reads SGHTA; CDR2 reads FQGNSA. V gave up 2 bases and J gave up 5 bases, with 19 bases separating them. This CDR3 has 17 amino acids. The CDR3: CASSLMFAGPLHNEQFF. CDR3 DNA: TGTGCCAGCAGCTTAATGTTCGCGGGTCCTCTACACAATGAGCAGTTCTTC. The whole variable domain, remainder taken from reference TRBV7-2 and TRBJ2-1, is GAGVSQSPSNKVTEKGKDVELRCDPISGHTALYWYRQSLGQGLEFLIYFQGNSAPDKSGLPSDRFSAERTGGSVSTLTIQRTQQEDSAVYLCASSLMFAGPLHNEQFFGPGTRLTVL.

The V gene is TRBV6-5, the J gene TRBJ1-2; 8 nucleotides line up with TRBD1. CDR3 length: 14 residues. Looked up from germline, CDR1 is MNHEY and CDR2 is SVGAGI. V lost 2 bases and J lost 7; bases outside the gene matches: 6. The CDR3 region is CASSYQDRESGYTF. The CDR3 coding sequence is TGTGCCAGCAGTTACCAGGACAGGGAGAGTGGCTACACCTTC.

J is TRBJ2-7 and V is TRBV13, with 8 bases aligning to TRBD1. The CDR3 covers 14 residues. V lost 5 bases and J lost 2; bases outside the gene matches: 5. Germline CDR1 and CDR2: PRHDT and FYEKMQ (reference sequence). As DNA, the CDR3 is TGTGCCAGCAGCACGGACAGGGAGCCCTACGAGCAGTACTTC. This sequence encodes CASSTDREPYEQYF.

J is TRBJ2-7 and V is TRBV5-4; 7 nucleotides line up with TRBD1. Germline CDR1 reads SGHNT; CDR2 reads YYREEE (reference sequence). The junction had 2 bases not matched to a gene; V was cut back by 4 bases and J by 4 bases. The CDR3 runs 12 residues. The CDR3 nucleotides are TGTGCCAGCAGCGTGACAGGGTACGAGCAGTACTTC. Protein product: CASSVTGYEQYF.